The source of this T cell receptor (beta chain) is a study of blood T cells in healthy people across ages. Findings and limits, study-wide: Measured against age, TCR beta diversity per million T cells decreased in a roughly linear manner. Investigators viewed diversity estimates from one million T cells as underestimates, the study reported.

Next came a second PCR, run for about 7 to 12 cycles, which used a sample-barcoded 5' primer along with a J-beta primer mix. All samples yielded 2.5 million or more CDR3-containing paired-end reads. TCRdb reprocessed the 5' RACE reads with MiXCR, giving one entry per CDR3 protein. The sample has 1.4 million to 1.5 million distinct CDR3 sequences, 40% to 50% seen once; the top ten hold around 8%. CDR1 is SEHNR and CDR2 is FQNEAQ in the germline V gene (reference sequence). The CDR3 consists of 14 residues. Trimming removed 4 bases from V and 5 bases from J; junction bases left unmatched: 6. This clonotype was found many times. Its matching antigen is unknown.

The chain employs TRBV7-9 and TRBJ2-7; the match to TRBD1 covers 9 bases. This TCR was sampled from a woman younger than 30 in good health. The material sequenced was blood. Here the CDR3 DNA reads TGTGCCAGCAGCTCGGGACAGGGTGTCGACGAGCAGTACTTC. Its protein is CASSSGQGVDEQYF.